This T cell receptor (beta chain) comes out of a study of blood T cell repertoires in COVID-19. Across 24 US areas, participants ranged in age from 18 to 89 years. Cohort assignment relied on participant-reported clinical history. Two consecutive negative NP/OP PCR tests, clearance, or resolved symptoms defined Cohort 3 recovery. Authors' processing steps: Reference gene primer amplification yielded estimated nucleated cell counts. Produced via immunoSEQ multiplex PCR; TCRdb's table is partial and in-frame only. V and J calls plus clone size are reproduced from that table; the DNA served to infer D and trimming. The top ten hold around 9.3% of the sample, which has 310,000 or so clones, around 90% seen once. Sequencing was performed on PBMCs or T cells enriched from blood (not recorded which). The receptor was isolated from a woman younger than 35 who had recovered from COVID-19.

The CDR3 region has the DNA TGTGCCAGCAGCCAGTTCAGGGGGCAAAGCTACGAGCAGTACTTC. Its translation is CASSQFRGQSYEQYF. The V and J genes are TRBV27 and TRBJ2-7; 8 nucleotides match TRBD1. The CDR3 covers 15 residues. CDR1 MNHEY and CDR2 SMNVEV come from the germline V gene (reference sequence). Trimming cost V 6 bases and J 3 bases; bases outside gene matches: 10.